The T cell receptor (beta chain) described here comes from a study of T cells in localized non-small cell lung cancer. Here immunoSEQ multiplex PCR was the method, and the copy in TCRdb shows in-frame clones only, minus some. The data contain around 1,400 clones, under 30% of them singletons. V dropped 4 bases and J dropped 0 bases, with 10 bases sitting between them. The CDR3 contains 16 residues. Germline CDR1 and CDR2: SGHDN and FVKESK. This sequence originates from a woman aged 35 to 70 with stage I squamous cell lung carcinoma. V usage is TRBV14 and J usage is TRBJ1-6, with D possibly matching TRBD1 (5 bases). Material: normal lung tissue next to the tumor, obtained before any cancer treatment. The DNA of the CDR3 is TGTGCCAGCAGCCTCGTGGGGGGCTCCTATAATTCACCCCTCCACTTT. Amino acids: CASSLVGGSYNSPLHF.